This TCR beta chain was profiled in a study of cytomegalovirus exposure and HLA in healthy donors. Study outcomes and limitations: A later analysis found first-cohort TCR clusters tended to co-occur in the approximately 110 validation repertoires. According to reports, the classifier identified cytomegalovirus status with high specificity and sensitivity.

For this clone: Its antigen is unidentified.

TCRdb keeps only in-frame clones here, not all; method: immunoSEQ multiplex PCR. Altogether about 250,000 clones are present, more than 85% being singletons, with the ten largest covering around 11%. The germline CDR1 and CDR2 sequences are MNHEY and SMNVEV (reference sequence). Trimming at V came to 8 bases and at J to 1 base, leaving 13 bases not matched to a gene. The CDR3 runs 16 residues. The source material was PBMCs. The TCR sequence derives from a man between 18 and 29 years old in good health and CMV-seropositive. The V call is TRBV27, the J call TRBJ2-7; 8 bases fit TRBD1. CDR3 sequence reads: CASALIGQGPSYEQYF. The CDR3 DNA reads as TGTGCCAGCGCCCTCATAGGACAGGGACCTTCCTACGAGCAGTACTTC.